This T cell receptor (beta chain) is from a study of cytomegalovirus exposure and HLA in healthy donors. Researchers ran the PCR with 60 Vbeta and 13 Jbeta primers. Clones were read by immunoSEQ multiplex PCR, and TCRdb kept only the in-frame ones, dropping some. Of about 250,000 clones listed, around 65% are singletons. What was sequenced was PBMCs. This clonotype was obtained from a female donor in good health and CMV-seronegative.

The CDR3 DNA follows: TGTGCCAGTAGTATAGGGGGGGACACTGAAGCTTTCTTT. Translating gives CASSIGGDTEAFF. The rearrangement uses TRBV19 and TRBJ1-1; tentative D call: TRBD1 (5 bases). This CDR3 has 13 amino acids. V lost 1 base, J lost 3 bases, and 6 bases lay in between. The germline V gene encodes CDR1 LNHDA and CDR2 SQIVND (reference sequence).